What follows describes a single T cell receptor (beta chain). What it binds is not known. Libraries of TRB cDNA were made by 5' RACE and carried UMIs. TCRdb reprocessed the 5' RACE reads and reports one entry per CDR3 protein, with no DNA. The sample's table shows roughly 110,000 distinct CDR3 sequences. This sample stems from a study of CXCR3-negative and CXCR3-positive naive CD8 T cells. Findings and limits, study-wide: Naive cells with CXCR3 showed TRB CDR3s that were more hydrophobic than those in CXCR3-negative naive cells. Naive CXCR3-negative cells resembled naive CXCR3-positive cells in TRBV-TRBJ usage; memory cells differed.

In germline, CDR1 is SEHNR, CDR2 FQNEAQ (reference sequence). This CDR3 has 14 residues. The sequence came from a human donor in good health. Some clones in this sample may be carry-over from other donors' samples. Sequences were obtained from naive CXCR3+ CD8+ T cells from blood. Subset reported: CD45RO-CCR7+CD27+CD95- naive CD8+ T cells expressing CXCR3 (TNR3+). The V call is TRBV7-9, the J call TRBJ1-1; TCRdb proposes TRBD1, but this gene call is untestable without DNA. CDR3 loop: CASSSAPGSTEAFF. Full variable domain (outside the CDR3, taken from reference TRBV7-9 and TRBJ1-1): DTGVSQNPRHKITKRGQNVTFRCDPISEHNRLYWYRQTLGQGPEFLTYFQNEAQLEKSRLLSDRFSAERPKGSFSTLEIQRTEQGDSAMYLCASSSAPGSTEAFFGQGTRLTVV.